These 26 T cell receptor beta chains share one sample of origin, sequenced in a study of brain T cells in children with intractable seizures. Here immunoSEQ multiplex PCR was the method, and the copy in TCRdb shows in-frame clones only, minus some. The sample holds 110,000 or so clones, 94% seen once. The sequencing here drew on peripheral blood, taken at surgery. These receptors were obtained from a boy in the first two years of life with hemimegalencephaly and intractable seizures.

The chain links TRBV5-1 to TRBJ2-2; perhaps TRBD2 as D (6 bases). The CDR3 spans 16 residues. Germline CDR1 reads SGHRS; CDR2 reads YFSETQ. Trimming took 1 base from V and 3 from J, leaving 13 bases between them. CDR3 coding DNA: TGCGCCAGCAGCTTGCTCGGCGCTAGCGACACCGGGGAGCTGTTTTTT. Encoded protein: CASSLLGASDTGELFF.

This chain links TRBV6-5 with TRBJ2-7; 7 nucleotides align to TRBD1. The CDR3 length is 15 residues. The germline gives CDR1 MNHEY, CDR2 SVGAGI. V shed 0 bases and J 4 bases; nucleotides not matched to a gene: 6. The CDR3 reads CASSYSRPDRYEQYF. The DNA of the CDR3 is TGTGCCAGCAGTTACTCACGTCCGGACAGGTACGAGCAGTACTTC.

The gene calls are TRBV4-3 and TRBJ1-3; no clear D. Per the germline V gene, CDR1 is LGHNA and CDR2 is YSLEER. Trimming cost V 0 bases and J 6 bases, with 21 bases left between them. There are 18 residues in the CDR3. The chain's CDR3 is CASSQDPYRATNKNTIYF. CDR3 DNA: TGCGCCAGCAGCCAAGATCCCTATCGGGCGACGAATAAAAACACCATATATTTT.

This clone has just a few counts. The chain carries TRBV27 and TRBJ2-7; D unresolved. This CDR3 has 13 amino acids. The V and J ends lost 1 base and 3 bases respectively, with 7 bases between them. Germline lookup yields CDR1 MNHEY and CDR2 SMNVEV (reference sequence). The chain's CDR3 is CASSLFTDYEQYF. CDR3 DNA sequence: TGTGCCAGCAGTTTATTTACAGACTACGAGCAGTACTTC.

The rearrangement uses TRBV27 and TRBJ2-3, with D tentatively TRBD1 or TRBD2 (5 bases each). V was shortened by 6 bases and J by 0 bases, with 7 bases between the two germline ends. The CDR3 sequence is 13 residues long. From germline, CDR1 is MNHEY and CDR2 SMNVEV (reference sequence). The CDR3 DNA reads TGTGCCAGCAGGGGACCTAGCACAGATACGCAGTATTTT. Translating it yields CASRGPSTDTQYF.

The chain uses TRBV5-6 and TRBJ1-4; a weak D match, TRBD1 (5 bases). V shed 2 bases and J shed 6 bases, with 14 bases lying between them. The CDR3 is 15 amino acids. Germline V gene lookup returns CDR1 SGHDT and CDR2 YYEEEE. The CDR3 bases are TGTGCCAGCAGCTTAGGGGAGGCTTGGGATGAAAAACTGTTTTTT. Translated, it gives CASSLGEAWDEKLFF.

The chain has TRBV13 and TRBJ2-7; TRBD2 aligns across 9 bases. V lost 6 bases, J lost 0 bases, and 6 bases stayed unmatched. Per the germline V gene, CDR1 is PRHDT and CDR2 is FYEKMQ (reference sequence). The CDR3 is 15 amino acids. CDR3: CASSLLAGSSYEQYF. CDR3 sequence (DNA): TGTGCCAGCAGTCTCCTAGCGGGAAGCTCCTACGAGCAGTACTTC.

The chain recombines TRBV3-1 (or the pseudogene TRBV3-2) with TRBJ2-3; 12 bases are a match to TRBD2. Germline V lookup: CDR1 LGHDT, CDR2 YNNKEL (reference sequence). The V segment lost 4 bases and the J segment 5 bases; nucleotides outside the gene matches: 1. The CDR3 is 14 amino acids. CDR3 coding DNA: TGTGCCAGCAGCCCGGGACTAGCGGGAGATACGCAGTATTTT. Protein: CASSPGLAGDTQYF.

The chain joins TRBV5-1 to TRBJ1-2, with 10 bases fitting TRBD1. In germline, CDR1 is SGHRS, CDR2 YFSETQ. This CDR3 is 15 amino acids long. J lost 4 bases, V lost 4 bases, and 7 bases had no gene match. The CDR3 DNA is TGCGCCAGCAGCGCAACGACAGGGGGCGGCTATGGCTACACCTTC. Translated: CASSATTGGGYGYTF. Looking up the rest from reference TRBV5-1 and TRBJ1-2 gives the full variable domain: KAGVTQTPRYLIKTRGQQVTLSCSPISGHRSVSWYQQTPGQGLQFLFEYFSETQRNKGNFPGRFSGRQFSNSRSEMNVSTLELGDSALYLCASSATTGGGYGYTFGSGTRLTVV.

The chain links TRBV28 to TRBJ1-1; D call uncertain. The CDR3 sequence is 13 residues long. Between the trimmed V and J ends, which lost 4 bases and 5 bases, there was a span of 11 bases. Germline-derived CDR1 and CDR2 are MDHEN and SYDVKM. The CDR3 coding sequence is TGTGCCAGCAGTTGGTCTGGAGGGACTGAAGCTTTCTTT. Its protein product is CASSWSGGTEAFF. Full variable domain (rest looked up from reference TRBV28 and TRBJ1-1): DVKVTQSSRYLVKRTGEKVFLECVQDMDHENMFWYRQDPGLGLRLIYFSYDVKMKEKGDIPEGYSVSREKKERFSLILESASTNQTSMYLCASSWSGGTEAFFGQGTRLTVV.

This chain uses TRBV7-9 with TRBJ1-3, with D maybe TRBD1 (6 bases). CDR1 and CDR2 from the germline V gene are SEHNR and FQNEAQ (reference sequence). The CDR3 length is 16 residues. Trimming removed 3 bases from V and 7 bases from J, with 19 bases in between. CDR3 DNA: TGTGCCAGCAGCTTCGGACCCTTCACAGGGTCGAACACCATATATTTT. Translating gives CASSFGPFTGSNTIYF.

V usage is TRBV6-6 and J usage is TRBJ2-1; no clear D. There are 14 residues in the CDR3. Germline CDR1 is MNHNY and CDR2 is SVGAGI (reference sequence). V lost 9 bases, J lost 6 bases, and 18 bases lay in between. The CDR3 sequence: CARLGGPWPNEQFF. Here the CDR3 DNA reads TGTGCCAGACTCGGTGGGCCGTGGCCCAATGAGCAGTTCTTC.

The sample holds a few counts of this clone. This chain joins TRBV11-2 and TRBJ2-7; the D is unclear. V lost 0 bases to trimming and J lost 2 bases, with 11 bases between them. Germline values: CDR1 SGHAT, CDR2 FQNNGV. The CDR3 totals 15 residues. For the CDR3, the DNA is TGTGCCAGCAGCTTAGACTATCCAGGTACCTACGAGCAGTACTTC. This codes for CASSLDYPGTYEQYF.

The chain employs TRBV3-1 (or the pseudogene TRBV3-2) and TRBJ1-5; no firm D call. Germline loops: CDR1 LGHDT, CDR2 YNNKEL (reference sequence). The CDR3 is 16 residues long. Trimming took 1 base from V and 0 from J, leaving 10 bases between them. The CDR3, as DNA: TGTGCCAGCAGCCAAGGTCTCGGATATAGCAATCAGCCCCAGCATTTT. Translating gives CASSQGLGYSNQPQHF.

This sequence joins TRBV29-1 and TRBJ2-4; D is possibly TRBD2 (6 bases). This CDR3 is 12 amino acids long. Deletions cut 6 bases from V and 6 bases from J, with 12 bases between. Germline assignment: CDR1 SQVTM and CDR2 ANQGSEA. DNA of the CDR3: TGCAGCGTAGTCGGGGGTTCAAACATTCAGTACTTC. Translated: CSVVGGSNIQYF.

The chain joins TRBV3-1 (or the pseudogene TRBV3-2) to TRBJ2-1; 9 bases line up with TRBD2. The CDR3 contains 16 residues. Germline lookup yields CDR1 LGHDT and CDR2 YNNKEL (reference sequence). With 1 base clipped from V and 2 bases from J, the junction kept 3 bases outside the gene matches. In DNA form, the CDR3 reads TGTGCCAGCAGCCAAGCCGGGACTAGCCCCTACAATGAGCAGTTCTTC. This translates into CASSQAGTSPYNEQFF.

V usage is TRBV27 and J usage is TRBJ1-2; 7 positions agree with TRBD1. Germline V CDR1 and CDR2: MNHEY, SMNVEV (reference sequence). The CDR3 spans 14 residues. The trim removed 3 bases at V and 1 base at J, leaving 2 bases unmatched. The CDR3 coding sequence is TGTGCCAGCAGTTTCGCAGGGGGTAACTATGGCTACACCTTC. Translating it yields CASSFAGGNYGYTF.

As DNA, the CDR3 is TGTGCCAGCAGTTTTGTCGGAACCTACGAGCAGTACTTC. Translated, it gives CASSFVGTYEQYF. V gene TRBV27 combines with J gene TRBJ2-7, with D hard to call. The germline gives CDR1 MNHEY, CDR2 SMNVEV (reference sequence). Trimming pared 3 bases from V and 2 bases from J, leaving 8 bases between. The length of the CDR3 is 13 residues.

The CDR3 DNA follows: TGCGCCAGCAGCTTCCGAGGGGGAGGGTCGGCTAATGAAAAACTGTTTTTT. Translating gives CASSFRGGGSANEKLFF. The J gene is TRBJ1-4, the V gene TRBV5-1, with D tentatively TRBD1 (6 bases). The CDR3 loop spans 17 amino acids. Germline values: CDR1 SGHRS, CDR2 YFSETQ. Trimming stripped 2 bases from V and 3 bases from J, with 17 bases between. The variable domain in full, with the rest retrieved from reference TRBV5-1 and TRBJ1-4, is KAGVTQTPRYLIKTRGQQVTLSCSPISGHRSVSWYQQTPGQGLQFLFEYFSETQRNKGNFPGRFSGRQFSNSRSEMNVSTLELGDSALYLCASSFRGGGSANEKLFFGSGTQLSVL.

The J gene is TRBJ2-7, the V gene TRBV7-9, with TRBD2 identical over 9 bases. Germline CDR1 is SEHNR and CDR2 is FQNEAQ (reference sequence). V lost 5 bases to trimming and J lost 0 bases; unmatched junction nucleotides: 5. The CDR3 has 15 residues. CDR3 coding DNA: TGTGCCAGCAGCGAGACTAGCGGATACTCCTACGAGCAGTACTTC. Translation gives CASSETSGYSYEQYF.

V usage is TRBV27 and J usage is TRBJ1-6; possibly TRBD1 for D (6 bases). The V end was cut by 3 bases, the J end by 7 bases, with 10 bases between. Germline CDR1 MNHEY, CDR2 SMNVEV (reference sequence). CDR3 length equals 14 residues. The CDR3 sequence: CASSLGAWNSPLHF. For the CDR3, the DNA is TGTGCCAGCAGTTTGGGGGCATGGAATTCACCCCTCCACTTT.

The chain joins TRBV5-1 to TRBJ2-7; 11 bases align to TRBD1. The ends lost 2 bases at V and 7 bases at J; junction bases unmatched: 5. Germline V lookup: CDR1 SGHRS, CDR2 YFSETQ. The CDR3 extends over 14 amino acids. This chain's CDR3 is CASSFGQGALEQYF. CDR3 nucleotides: TGCGCCAGCAGCTTCGGACAGGGGGCGCTTGAGCAGTACTTC.

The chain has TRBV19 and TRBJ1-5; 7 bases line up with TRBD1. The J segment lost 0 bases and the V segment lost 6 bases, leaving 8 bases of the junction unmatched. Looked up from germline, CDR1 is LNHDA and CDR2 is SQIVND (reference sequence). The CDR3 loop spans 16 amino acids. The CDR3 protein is CASRRTGRDSNQPQHF. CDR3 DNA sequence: TGTGCCAGTAGAAGGACAGGCAGAGATAGCAATCAGCCCCAGCATTTT. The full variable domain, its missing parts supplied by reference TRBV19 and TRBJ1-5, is DGGITQSPKYLFRKEGQNVTLSCEQNLNHDAMYWYRQDPGQGLRLIYYSQIVNDFQKGDIAEGYSVSREKKESFPLTVTSAQKNPTAFYLCASRRTGRDSNQPQHFGDGTRLSIL.

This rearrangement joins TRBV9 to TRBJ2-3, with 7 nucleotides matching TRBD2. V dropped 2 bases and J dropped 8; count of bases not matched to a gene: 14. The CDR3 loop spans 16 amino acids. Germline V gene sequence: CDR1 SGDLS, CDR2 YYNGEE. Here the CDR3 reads CASSVGGGSKRATQYF. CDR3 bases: TGTGCCAGCAGCGTCGGGGGAGGGTCGAAGAGGGCTACGCAGTATTTT.

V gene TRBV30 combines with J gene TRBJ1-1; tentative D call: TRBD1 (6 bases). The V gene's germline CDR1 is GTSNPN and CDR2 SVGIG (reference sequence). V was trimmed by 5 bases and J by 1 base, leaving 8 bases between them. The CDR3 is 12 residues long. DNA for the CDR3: TGTGCCTGGGGGGGCGGGAACACTGAAGCTTTCTTT. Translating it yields CAWGGGNTEAFF. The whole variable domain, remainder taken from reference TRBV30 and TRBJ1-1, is SQTIHQWPATLVQPVGSPLSLECTVEGTSNPNLYWYRQAAGRGLQLLFYSVGIGQISSEVPQNLSASRPQDRQFILSSKKLLLSDSGFYLCAWGGGNTEAFFGQGTRLTVV.

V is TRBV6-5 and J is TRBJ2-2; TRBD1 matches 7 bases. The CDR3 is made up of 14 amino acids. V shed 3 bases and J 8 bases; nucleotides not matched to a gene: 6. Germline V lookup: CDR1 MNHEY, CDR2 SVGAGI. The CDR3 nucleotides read TGTGCCAGCAGTTATAGACAGGGAATGGGGGAGCTGTTTTTT. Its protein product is CASSYRQGMGELFF.